This T cell receptor beta chain was found in a study of naive and memory T cell subsets. Points from the study as a whole: More TCRs at tuberculin sites were read as hypersensitivity T cell infiltration.

This clonotype was recorded a few times. The antigen is unknown. This CDR3 region has 14 residues. The germline V gene encodes CDR1 LGHDT and CDR2 YNNKEL (reference sequence). The V and J ends lost 1 base and 3 bases respectively, with 9 bases between them. Noted treatment: skin biopsy from PPD injection site in Mantoux-positive individual. An oligonucleotide containing a UMI was ligated to the 3' end of TCR cDNA. Skin biopsies came from PPD injection sites in Mantoux-positive individuals. Cells were not sorted; total RNA input targeted 1 to 1000 ng. Four PCR rounds used nested alpha and beta constant region primers plus the SP2 primer. Blood and skin TCR RNA was reverse transcribed with alpha and beta constant primers. TCRdb called the UMI-ligation and nested PCR reads again in MiXCR, with one record for every CDR3 protein. The sample has 25,000 to 35,000 distinct CDR3 sequences; 6.7% are singletons.

The material was skin, obtained from a tuberculin skin test site. The chain joins TRBV3-1 to TRBJ1-1, with D hard to call. This receptor was taken from an adult in good health. CDR3 in amino acids: CASSQVRRHTEAFF. The CDR3 DNA reads TGTGCCAGCAGCCAAGTTCGGCGGCACACTGAAGCTTTCTTT.